In this sample, the clone carrying this T cell receptor beta chain turned up many times. Antigen: not known. The sample is drawn from a study of human T cells and chemical hapten exposure. Time point denoted: pre-sensitization, week 0. Indicated treatment: therapeutic diphenylcyclopropenone sensitization with weekly scalp DPC. The CDR3 loop spans 12 amino acids. Trimming shortened V by 3 bases and J by 6 bases, and 8 bases separated the two germline ends. General study results and limits: Healthy individuals' immune responses may differ from those of donors, who had alopecia.

The study's library attached unique molecular identifiers to single cDNA molecules. Per the original data handling: Counts of TCRs in each sample centred on a median of about 99,000 and extended from approximately 21,000 to 630,000. TCRdb re-called the RACE reads with MiXCR, one entry per CDR3 protein. TCRdb's processing, not the study's, gives the V and J calls here. The sample has fewer than 350,000 distinct CDR3 sequences, 7.7% seen once. The chain employs TRBV12-3 or TRBV12-4 and TRBJ1-1; D not certain. Sequences were derived from whole blood, sampled in connection with sensitization to the hapten diphenylcyclopropenone (DPC). This clonotype was obtained from a man younger than 35 with alopecia areata. Some clones in this sample may be carry-over from other donors' samples. CDR3 protein: CASSLGSAEAFF. In nucleotides, the CDR3 is TGTGCCAGCAGTTTGGGGTCTGCTGAAGCTTTCTTT.